Listed below are T cell receptor beta chains from one sample, sequenced in a study of T cell clonotyping in hematopoietic cell transplantation. Generated by immunoSEQ multiplex PCR, the TCRdb table keeps only in-frame clones and is missing some. Of 12,000 to 15,000 clones listed, over 75% are singletons. This specimen was PBMCs, taken 100 days after allogeneic stem cell transplant. The receptors were gathered from a male patient in his fifties or sixties who had an allogeneic stem cell transplant from an unrelated donor, so T cells may come from the graft donor. Some clones in this sample may be carry-over from other donors' samples. Each CDR3 is given with its conserved first and last residue. The order of the fields is CDR3 DNA, CDR3 protein, D gene, J gene, clone size, V gene. The D gene is left open where the match is weak. Clone size, where shown, is once, few, many, or a class for clones that have expanded.

cdr3_nt: TGTGCCAGCAGCCAAGTACAGATTATGAACACTGAAGCTTTCTTT; cdr3_aa: CASSQVQIMNTEAFF; d_call: .; j_call: TRBJ1-1; clone_size: .; v_call: TRBV4-2
cdr3_nt: TGCGCCAGCAACGGGCAGACAGGGGTCCCTCCCGTCTGTAAAAACACCATATATTTT; cdr3_aa: CASNGQTGVPPVCKNTIYF; d_call: TRBD1; j_call: TRBJ1-3; clone_size: once; v_call: TRBV23-1
cdr3_nt: TGTGCCAGCAGTCCGGGGAGCGACTATGGCTACACCTTC; cdr3_aa: CASSPGSDYGYTF; d_call: .; j_call: TRBJ1-2; clone_size: .; v_call: TRBV6-5
cdr3_nt: TGTGCCAGCAGCCTGGGGACTCCTGTAGACATTCAGTACTTC; cdr3_aa: CASSLGTPVDIQYF; d_call: .; j_call: TRBJ2-4; clone_size: .; v_call: TRBV9
cdr3_nt: TGCGCCAGCACGAGGGGTCAGGGGCCTTACGAGCAGTACTTC; cdr3_aa: CASTRGQGPYEQYF; d_call: .; j_call: TRBJ2-7; clone_size: .; v_call: TRBV5-1
cdr3_nt: TGTGCCAGCAGCGTAGCAAGGGTAGCTACTGGGGCCAACGTCCTGACTTTC; cdr3_aa: CASSVARVATGANVLTF; d_call: .; j_call: TRBJ2-6; clone_size: .; v_call: TRBV9
cdr3_nt: TGTGCCAGCAGCTTAACAGGGGAGAAGAACACTGAAGCTTTCTTT; cdr3_aa: CASSLTGEKNTEAFF; d_call: .; j_call: TRBJ1-1; clone_size: .; v_call: TRBV7-3
cdr3_nt: TGTGCCAGCAGCTACGGCCCCGAGCAGTTCTTC; cdr3_aa: CASSYGPEQFF; d_call: .; j_call: TRBJ2-1; clone_size: .; v_call: TRBV11-2
cdr3_nt: TGTGCCAGCAGCTTGCTAGCGGGATCCCTGAACTACGAGCAGTACTTC; cdr3_aa: CASSLLAGSLNYEQYF; d_call: TRBD2; j_call: TRBJ2-7; clone_size: .; v_call: TRBV5-8
cdr3_nt: TGTGCCAGCAGCCCCGTTTCGGACAGTACCTACGAGCAGTACTTC; cdr3_aa: CASSPVSDSTYEQYF; d_call: .; j_call: TRBJ2-7; clone_size: .; v_call: TRBV9
cdr3_nt: TGTGCCAGCAGCTTGGCAGGGGGGTTAACTGAAGCTTTCTTT; cdr3_aa: CASSLAGGLTEAFF; d_call: TRBD1; j_call: TRBJ1-1; clone_size: .; v_call: TRBV7-9
cdr3_nt: TGTGCCAGCGGGGAGGGAGGCCCGGCTGTGAGAAACACCATATATTTT; cdr3_aa: CASGEGGPAVRNTIYF; d_call: .; j_call: TRBJ1-3; clone_size: .; v_call: TRBV28
cdr3_nt: TGTGCCTGGAGTGTACTAGGGGGGCAATTGGGGGCGGCTTTCTTT; cdr3_aa: CAWSVLGGQLGAAFF; d_call: .; j_call: TRBJ1-1; clone_size: .; v_call: TRBV30
cdr3_nt: TGCGCCAGCAGCCAAGATTTGACAGGGGGGTTGGAAAAACTGTTTTTT; cdr3_aa: CASSQDLTGGLEKLFF; d_call: TRBD1; j_call: TRBJ1-4; clone_size: .; v_call: TRBV4-3
cdr3_nt: TGTGCCAGCAGCACCGCAATAAGCTCCTACGAGCAGTACTTC; cdr3_aa: CASSTAISSYEQYF; d_call: .; j_call: TRBJ2-7; clone_size: .; v_call: TRBV13
cdr3_nt: TGTGCCAGCAGCTTAAGAAGGGGAGATAGCAATCAGCCCCAGCATTTT; cdr3_aa: CASSLRRGDSNQPQHF; d_call: .; j_call: TRBJ1-5; clone_size: .; v_call: TRBV7-2
cdr3_nt: TGCGCCAGCAGCTTCGGACTAGCGGGAGTAGATACGCAGTATTTT; cdr3_aa: CASSFGLAGVDTQYF; d_call: TRBD2; j_call: TRBJ2-3; clone_size: .; v_call: TRBV5-1
cdr3_nt: TGTGCCAGCAGCTTGGAGGCCTATGAGCAGTTCTTC; cdr3_aa: CASSLEAYEQFF; d_call: .; j_call: TRBJ2-1; clone_size: .; v_call: TRBV5-6
cdr3_nt: TGTGCCAGCTCACCAGCGACAGGGAAGAGGGCAGATACGCAGTATTTT; cdr3_aa: CASSPATGKRADTQYF; d_call: TRBD1; j_call: TRBJ2-3; clone_size: .; v_call: TRBV18
cdr3_nt: TGTGCCAGCAGCCCAGGATCCTACGAGCAGTACTTC; cdr3_aa: CASSPGSYEQYF; d_call: .; j_call: TRBJ2-7; clone_size: .; v_call: TRBV7-9
cdr3_nt: TGTGCCAGCAGCCAAGCCCTAAGGGCCAACGTCCTGACTTTC; cdr3_aa: CASSQALRANVLTF; d_call: .; j_call: TRBJ2-6; clone_size: .; v_call: TRBV14
cdr3_nt: TGTGCCAGCAGCTCGGTTCCTTCTAGCGGGAGGCAAGAGACCCAGTACTTC; cdr3_aa: CASSSVPSSGRQETQYF; d_call: TRBD2; j_call: TRBJ2-5; clone_size: .; v_call: TRBV11-2
cdr3_nt: TGTGCCACCAGCAGATACGACAGCTATGGCTACACCTTC; cdr3_aa: CATSRYDSYGYTF; d_call: .; j_call: TRBJ1-2; clone_size: .; v_call: TRBV15
cdr3_nt: TGTGCCAGCAGTTCCCCGGGGCCCCTTAATTCACCCCTCCACTTT; cdr3_aa: CASSSPGPLNSPLHF; d_call: .; j_call: TRBJ1-6; clone_size: .; v_call: TRBV27
cdr3_nt: TGTGCCAGCAGCTTGGCCCGACAGGGGTACACCGGGGAGCTGTTTTTT; cdr3_aa: CASSLARQGYTGELFF; d_call: TRBD1; j_call: TRBJ2-2; clone_size: few; v_call: TRBV5-4
cdr3_nt: TGTGCCATCAGTGAGTCCGGGGGGGAGCAGTACTTC; cdr3_aa: CAISESGGEQYF; d_call: TRBD2; j_call: TRBJ2-7; clone_size: .; v_call: TRBV10-3
cdr3_nt: TGTGCCAGCAGTCCCCAAGACAGGGGCGTTTTGCGTTTGCGATTC; cdr3_aa: CASSPQDRGVLRLRF; d_call: TRBD1; j_call: TRBJ2-7; clone_size: once; v_call: TRBV28
cdr3_nt: TGTGCCAGCTCACCACCGGGACAAAATGGCTACACCTTC; cdr3_aa: CASSPPGQNGYTF; d_call: .; j_call: TRBJ1-2; clone_size: .; v_call: TRBV18
cdr3_nt: TGTGCCAGCAGCCCAGAAGGGGGGGGGACTGCAGAGACCCAGTACTTC; cdr3_aa: CASSPEGGGTAETQYF; d_call: .; j_call: TRBJ2-5; clone_size: .; v_call: TRBV9
cdr3_nt: TGTGCCAGCAGCCCCAATCCGGGGTCAGGGGACATTCAGTACTTC; cdr3_aa: CASSPNPGSGDIQYF; d_call: .; j_call: TRBJ2-4; clone_size: few; v_call: TRBV11-2
cdr3_nt: TGTGCCAGCAGTGGCGTGGGGGCACGATACAATCAGCCCCAGCATTTT; cdr3_aa: CASSGVGARYNQPQHF; d_call: .; j_call: TRBJ1-5; clone_size: .; v_call: TRBV2
cdr3_nt: TGTGCCAGCAGCTTAGACCCCGCTAGCGGGAGGACCTACGAGCAGTACTTC; cdr3_aa: CASSLDPASGRTYEQYF; d_call: TRBD2; j_call: TRBJ2-7; clone_size: .; v_call: TRBV11-2
cdr3_nt: TGTGCCAGCAGCTCACGCCGTTGGGAGGGGAGCTCCTACAATGAGCAGTTCTTC; cdr3_aa: CASSSRRWEGSSYNEQFF; d_call: TRBD2; j_call: TRBJ2-1; clone_size: .; v_call: TRBV5-4
cdr3_nt: TGTGCCAGTAGTATAGAGCCCCTATCCAAAACTGGAGGCTACACCTTC; cdr3_aa: CASSIEPLSKTGGYTF; d_call: .; j_call: TRBJ1-2; clone_size: .; v_call: TRBV19
cdr3_nt: TGCGCCAGCAGTGAAGGAAACACCATATATTTT; cdr3_aa: CASSEGNTIYF; d_call: .; j_call: TRBJ1-3; clone_size: .; v_call: TRBV5-1
cdr3_nt: TGTGCCAGCAGGGTCGGGACTAGCGTAGCCTACGAGCAGTACTTC; cdr3_aa: CASRVGTSVAYEQYF; d_call: TRBD2; j_call: TRBJ2-7; clone_size: .; v_call: TRBV27
cdr3_nt: TGTGCCAGCAGCTTGGTGAGGGGGCAGGCTTTCTTT; cdr3_aa: CASSLVRGQAFF; d_call: TRBD1; j_call: TRBJ1-1; clone_size: medium-sized; v_call: TRBV5-6
cdr3_nt: TGCGCCAGCAGCACCGGACAGGATGTCACCGGGGAGCTGTTTTTT; cdr3_aa: CASSTGQDVTGELFF; d_call: TRBD1; j_call: TRBJ2-2; clone_size: .; v_call: TRBV5-1
cdr3_nt: TGTGCCAGCAGTCTCACCCCTGACAGTCGCAATCAGCCCCAGCATTTT; cdr3_aa: CASSLTPDSRNQPQHF; d_call: .; j_call: TRBJ1-5; clone_size: .; v_call: TRBV27
cdr3_nt: TGTGCCAGCATCGATGGGGGGGGCTACACCTTC; cdr3_aa: CASIDGGGYTF; d_call: .; j_call: TRBJ1-2; clone_size: .; v_call: TRBV7-9
cdr3_nt: TGCGCCAGCAGCTCGGGACAGGGGCTAACCGAGCAGTACTTC; cdr3_aa: CASSSGQGLTEQYF; d_call: TRBD1; j_call: TRBJ2-7; clone_size: few; v_call: TRBV5-1
cdr3_nt: TGTGCCAGCAGCGTAGTTGGAGCAGCCAAGCAGTTCTTC; cdr3_aa: CASSVVGAAKQFF; d_call: .; j_call: TRBJ2-1; clone_size: few; v_call: TRBV9
cdr3_nt: TGCGCCAGCAGTCAATACGACACAGGGTTTGGTCAGCCCCAGCATTTT; cdr3_aa: CASSQYDTGFGQPQHF; d_call: .; j_call: TRBJ1-5; clone_size: few; v_call: TRBV23-1
cdr3_nt: TGTGCCAGCAGCTTATACCCGGAGTATAGCAATCAGCCCCAGCATTTT; cdr3_aa: CASSLYPEYSNQPQHF; d_call: .; j_call: TRBJ1-5; clone_size: .; v_call: TRBV11-2
cdr3_nt: TGCAGCGTCTCAACTACCCCCGGGGAGACCCAGTACTTC; cdr3_aa: CSVSTTPGETQYF; d_call: .; j_call: TRBJ2-5; clone_size: .; v_call: TRBV29-1
cdr3_nt: TGTGCCAGCAGCGAGGGACAGGTTCAAGAGACCCAGTACTTC; cdr3_aa: CASSEGQVQETQYF; d_call: TRBD1; j_call: TRBJ2-5; clone_size: .; v_call: TRBV5-5
cdr3_nt: TGTGCCAGCAGTCCAACAGGAGGGACTGGAAACACCATATATTTT; cdr3_aa: CASSPTGGTGNTIYF; d_call: .; j_call: TRBJ1-3; clone_size: .; v_call: TRBV11-1
cdr3_nt: TGTGCCAGTAGTACGACAGGACCATTGAACACTGAAGCTTTCTTT; cdr3_aa: CASSTTGPLNTEAFF; d_call: .; j_call: TRBJ1-1; clone_size: .; v_call: TRBV19
cdr3_nt: TGTGCCAGCAGTCCCCGGACAGACGAGCAGTTCTTC; cdr3_aa: CASSPRTDEQFF; d_call: .; j_call: TRBJ2-1; clone_size: .; v_call: TRBV6-6
cdr3_nt: TGTGCCAGCAGAGGGGGGTCCACTGAAGCTTTCTTT; cdr3_aa: CASRGGSTEAFF; d_call: .; j_call: TRBJ1-1; clone_size: .; v_call: TRBV6-4
cdr3_nt: TGCGCCAGCAGCTTGATGGGACTAGCAGGCGAGCAGTACTTC; cdr3_aa: CASSLMGLAGEQYF; d_call: TRBD2; j_call: TRBJ2-7; clone_size: few; v_call: TRBV5-1
cdr3_nt: TGTGCCAGCAGTTACTCGGGACGGCTACAAGAGACCCAGTACTTC; cdr3_aa: CASSYSGRLQETQYF; d_call: .; j_call: TRBJ2-5; clone_size: .; v_call: TRBV6-5
cdr3_nt: TGTGCCAGCAGCTTGACAGGGGGTCGAGACGAGCAGTACTTC; cdr3_aa: CASSLTGGRDEQYF; d_call: TRBD1; j_call: TRBJ2-7; clone_size: .; v_call: TRBV7-9
cdr3_nt: TGTGCCAGTCGGGCTGGGATCTCCTATAATTCACCCCTCCACTTT; cdr3_aa: CASRAGISYNSPLHF; d_call: .; j_call: TRBJ1-6; clone_size: .; v_call: TRBV19
cdr3_nt: TGTGCCAGTAGTATCACAGGTAACACTGAAGCTTTCTTT; cdr3_aa: CASSITGNTEAFF; d_call: .; j_call: TRBJ1-1; clone_size: .; v_call: TRBV19